This TCR beta chain was sequenced in a study of cytomegalovirus exposure and HLA in healthy donors. Study-wide points: Apparent HLA restriction characterized most CMV-associated TCR beta chains in a later analysis. Owing to their indistinguishability, certain V segments, notably TRBV6-2 and TRBV6-3, were excluded.

The V gene lost 0 bases and the J gene lost 0 bases, with 8 bases spanning the gap. Per the germline V gene, CDR1 is LGHNA and CDR2 is YNFKEQ. The CDR3 is made up of 16 amino acids. Use of 60 Vbeta and 13 Jbeta primers characterized the PCR. Method: immunoSEQ multiplex PCR; TCRdb's copy keeps in-frame clones and lacks some. Of some 120,000 clones detected, less than 80% appear once; the ten largest clones hold roughly 10%. Note on this clone: The antigen remains undetermined.

This TCR was recovered from a woman in her forties in good health and CMV-seropositive. Sequencing was performed on PBMCs. The V and J genes are TRBV4-2 and TRBJ2-2; TRBD2 is a possible D gene (6 bases). The CDR3 spells CASSQEVAANTGELFF. In nucleotides, the CDR3 is TGTGCCAGCAGCCAAGAAGTAGCGGCGAACACCGGGGAGCTGTTTTTT.